These 14 T cell receptor beta chains originate from one sample sequenced in a study of blood T cells in healthy people across ages. Using a J-beta primer mix together with a sample-barcoded 5' primer, a second PCR was run for roughly 6 to 12 cycles. MiXCR, run by TCRdb on the 5' RACE reads, gives a single entry per CDR3 protein. The table lists about 1.6 million distinct CDR3 sequences, 30% to 40% of them singletons. The sequencing input was blood. These TCRs come from a woman younger than 45 in good health.

Many counts were recorded for this clonotype. The chain couples TRBV11-2 to TRBJ2-5; no reliable D call. CDR3 length: 15 residues. V gave up 5 bases and J gave up 4 bases, with 17 bases separating them. The germline V gene has CDR1 SGHAT and CDR2 FQNNGV. The CDR3 nucleotides are TGTGCCAGCAGCCCCGAACGTGGGGTGCGAGAGACCCAGTACTTC. It encodes CASSPERGVRETQYF.

This clonotype was observed many times. This chain connects TRBV5-1 to TRBJ2-1; no firm D call. The CDR3 contains 15 residues. Germline V gives CDR1 SGHRS, CDR2 YFSETQ. V dropped 0 bases and J dropped 0 bases, with 7 bases sitting between them. CDR3 sequence (DNA): TGCGCCAGCAGCTTGGCCGCAAACTCCTACAATGAGCAGTTCTTC. This codes for CASSLAANSYNEQFF.

J is TRBJ2-4 and V is TRBV20-1, with D possibly matching TRBD1 (5 bases). Germline V gene sequence: CDR1 DFQATT, CDR2 SNEGSKA (reference sequence). V dropped 1 base and J dropped 0 bases, with 10 bases sitting between them. The CDR3 covers 15 residues. The CDR3 protein is CSARGTILAKNIQYF. In nucleotides, the CDR3 is TGCAGTGCTAGAGGGACAATTCTAGCCAAAAACATTCAGTACTTC.

J is TRBJ2-3 and V is TRBV20-1; 13 positions match TRBD2. Trimming at V came to 0 bases and at J to 2 bases, leaving 11 bases not matched to a gene. This CDR3 is 19 amino acids long. CDR1 and CDR2 from the germline V gene are DFQATT and SNEGSKA (reference sequence). CDR3 sequence reads: CSARDLATSGGLNTDTQYF. For the CDR3, the DNA is TGCAGTGCTAGAGATCTGGCGACTAGCGGGGGGCTCAACACAGATACGCAGTATTTT.

This chain uses TRBV7-9 with TRBJ1-4; 8 bases map to TRBD1. The CDR3 is 14 residues long. The ends lost 5 bases at V and 7 bases at J; junction bases unmatched: 6. Germline-derived CDR1 and CDR2 are SEHNR and FQNEAQ (reference sequence). Written as DNA, the CDR3 is TGTGCCAGCAGCCCAGGGGGCTCTTTTGAAAAACTGTTTTTT. The encoded protein is CASSPGGSFEKLFF.

On this clonotype itself: Mismatch with germline at one junction end may stem from a read error. The J gene is TRBJ2-3, the V gene TRBV12-3 or TRBV12-4; the match to TRBD2 covers 12 bases. The CDR3 runs 18 residues. The DNA of the CDR3 is TGTGCCAGCAGTTTAGCTTTTACGACTAGCGGGAGAACAGATACGGAGTATTTT. Amino acid sequence: CASSLAFTTSGRTDTEYF.

This chain uses TRBV4-1 with TRBJ2-7; D perhaps matches TRBD1 (6 bases). Germline V gene data show CDR1 as MGHRA and CDR2 as YSYEKL. This CDR3 spans 15 amino acids. V was cut by 3 bases and J by 3 bases, with 15 bases left in between. In DNA, the CDR3 is TGCGCCAGCAGCCAGTCAGGGGAAGAGTACTACGAGCAGTACTTC. Its translation: CASSQSGEEYYEQYF.

This clonotype was counted between two and nine times. The J gene is TRBJ2-7, the V gene TRBV7-2, with D possibly TRBD2 on 5 matching bases. The CDR3 is 14 residues long. V was pared by 1 base and J by 3 bases, with 10 bases between. Germline CDR1 reads SGHTA; CDR2 reads FQGNSA. The CDR3 here is CASSLVFGNYEQYF. The CDR3 DNA follows: TGTGCCAGCAGCTTAGTCTTCGGGAACTACGAGCAGTACTTC.

This clonotype was counted between two and nine times. This chain connects TRBV9 to TRBJ2-3; the match to TRBD2 covers 9 bases. The V gene end was trimmed by 0 bases and the J gene end by 10 bases; junction bases not matched to a gene: 9. Germline CDR1 and CDR2: SGDLS and YYNGEE. The length of the CDR3 is 15 residues. The CDR3 DNA sequence: TGTGCCAGCAGCGTAGCGCCTGCGGGGGGGAGGCCGCAGTATTTT. This gives the protein CASSVAPAGGRPQYF.

The chain joins TRBV27 to TRBJ2-7, with D maybe TRBD1 (5 bases). V was cut by 0 bases and J by 3 bases, with 21 bases left in between. The CDR3 is 18 residues long. Germline V gene data show CDR1 as MNHEY and CDR2 as SMNVEV (reference sequence). CDR3 amino acids: CASSLSGSGGQGFYEQYF. In DNA form, the CDR3 reads TGTGCCAGCAGTTTATCGGGGTCGGGTGGGCAGGGCTTCTACGAGCAGTACTTC.

The chain uses TRBV6-1 and TRBJ2-1, with D tentatively TRBD2 (5 bases). CDR3 length: 15 residues. CDR1 is MNHNS and CDR2 is SASEGT in the germline V gene. Trimming removed 6 bases at V and 5 bases at J, with 17 bases between. The CDR3 sequence: CASSPGLAFDNEQFF. In nucleotides, the CDR3 is TGTGCCAGCAGCCCAGGCCTAGCATTCGACAATGAGCAGTTCTTC.

This clonotype occurred many times. This chain connects TRBV12-3 or TRBV12-4 to TRBJ2-1; D possibly corresponds to TRBD2 (5 bases). V dropped 8 bases and J dropped 9 bases, with 14 bases sitting between them. This CDR3 region has 12 residues. CDR3 residues: CASLKVGSEQFF. The CDR3, as DNA: TGTGCCAGCTTAAAGGTGGGGAGTGAGCAGTTCTTC.

Remarks on this clonotype: Given a much more abundant clone one base away, this may be a read error. The chain joins TRBV29-1 to TRBJ2-3; 12 bases are a match to TRBD2. CDR3 length equals 14 residues. Per the germline V gene, CDR1 is SQVTM and CDR2 is ANQGSEA. CDR3 sequence (DNA): TGCAGCGTGCGTCCTAGCGGGGGGGCAGATATGCAGTATTTT. Protein sequence: CSVRPSGGADMQYF.

V and J are TRBV4-1 and TRBJ2-2; 8 nucleotides match TRBD2. This CDR3 is 16 amino acids long. The trim removed 1 base at V and 8 bases at J, leaving 9 bases unmatched. Per germline, CDR1 MGHRA and CDR2 YSYEKL. The DNA for the CDR3 is TGCGCCAGCAGCCAAGTTCGGACTAGCAAAACTGGGGAGCTGTTTTTT. This codes for CASSQVRTSKTGELFF.